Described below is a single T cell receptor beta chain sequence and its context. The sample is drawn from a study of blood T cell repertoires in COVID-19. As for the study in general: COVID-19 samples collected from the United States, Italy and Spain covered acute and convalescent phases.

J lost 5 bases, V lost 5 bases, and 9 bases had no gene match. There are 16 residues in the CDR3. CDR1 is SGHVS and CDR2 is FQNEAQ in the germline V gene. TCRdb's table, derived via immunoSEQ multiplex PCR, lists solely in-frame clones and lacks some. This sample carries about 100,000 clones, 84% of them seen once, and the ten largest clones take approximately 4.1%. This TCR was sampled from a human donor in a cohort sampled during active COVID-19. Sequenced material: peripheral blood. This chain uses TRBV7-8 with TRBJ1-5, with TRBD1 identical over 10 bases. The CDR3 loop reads CASSQGQGPIDQPQHF. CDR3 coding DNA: TGTGCCAGCAGCCAGGGACAGGGGCCCATCGATCAGCCCCAGCATTTT.